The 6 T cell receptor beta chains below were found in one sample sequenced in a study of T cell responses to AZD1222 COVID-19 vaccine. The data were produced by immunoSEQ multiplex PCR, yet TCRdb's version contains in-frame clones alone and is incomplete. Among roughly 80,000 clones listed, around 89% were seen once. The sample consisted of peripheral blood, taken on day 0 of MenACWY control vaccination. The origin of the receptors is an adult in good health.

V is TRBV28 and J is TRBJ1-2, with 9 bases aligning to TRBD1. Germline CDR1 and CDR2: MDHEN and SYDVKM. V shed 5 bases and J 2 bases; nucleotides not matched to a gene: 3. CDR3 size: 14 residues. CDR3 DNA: TGTGCCAGCAGTCAGGGACAGGGAAACTATGGCTACACCTTC. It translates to CASSQGQGNYGYTF.

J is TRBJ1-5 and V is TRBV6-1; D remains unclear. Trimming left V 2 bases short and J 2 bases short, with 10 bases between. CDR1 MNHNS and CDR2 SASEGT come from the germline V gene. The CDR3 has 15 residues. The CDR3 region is CASSEWIDGNQPQHF. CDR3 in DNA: TGTGCCAGCAGTGAATGGATTGATGGCAATCAGCCCCAGCATTTT.

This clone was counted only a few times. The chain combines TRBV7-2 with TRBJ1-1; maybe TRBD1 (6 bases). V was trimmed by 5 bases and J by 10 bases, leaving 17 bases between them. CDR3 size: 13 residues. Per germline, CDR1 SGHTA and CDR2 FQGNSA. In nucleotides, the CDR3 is TGTGCCAGCAGCCCAGAGACAGGTTTAGGAGCTTTCTTT. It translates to CASSPETGLGAFF.

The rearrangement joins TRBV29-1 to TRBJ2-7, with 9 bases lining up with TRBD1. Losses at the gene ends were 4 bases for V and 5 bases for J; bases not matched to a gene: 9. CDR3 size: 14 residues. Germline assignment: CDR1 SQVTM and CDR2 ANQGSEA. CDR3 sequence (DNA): TGCAGCGTTGTTAAGGGGGGACAGGGAAACGAGCAGTACTTC. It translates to CSVVKGGQGNEQYF.

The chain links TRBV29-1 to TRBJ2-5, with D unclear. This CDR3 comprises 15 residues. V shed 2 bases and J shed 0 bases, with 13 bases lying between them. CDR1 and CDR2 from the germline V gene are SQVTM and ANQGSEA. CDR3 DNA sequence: TGCAGCGTTGAAATACACAAGATTAACCAAGAGACCCAGTACTTC. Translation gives CSVEIHKINQETQYF.

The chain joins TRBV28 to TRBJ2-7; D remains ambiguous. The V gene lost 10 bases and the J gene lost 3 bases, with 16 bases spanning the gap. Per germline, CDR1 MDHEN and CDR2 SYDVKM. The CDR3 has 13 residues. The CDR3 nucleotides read TGTGCCACACAACTTACCGTAAGCTACGAGCAGTACTTC. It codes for CATQLTVSYEQYF.